This T cell receptor (beta chain) was captured by sequencing in a study of blood T cell repertoires in COVID-19. Study-level background: The samples span acute and convalescent COVID-19 from the United States, Italy and Spain. PBMCs, B-cell-depleted T cells, or T cells were the source of the cDNA or gDNA that made up the material.

Original data processing: Scientists estimated how many nucleated cells there were by amplifying reference gene primers. Only in-frame clones appear in the TCRdb table, and some are missing; sequencing was by immunoSEQ multiplex PCR. The D gene and trimming were derived from the DNA, and the V and J assignments and clone size from that table. This table holds about 100,000 clones, roughly 92% found once. Germline CDR1 and CDR2: KGHSH and LQKENI. This CDR3 region has 15 residues. V lost 3 bases to trimming and J lost 10 bases, with 16 bases between them. The receptor's source is a man aged 45-60 years with active COVID-19. This sequence joins TRBV18 and TRBJ1-6; the D gene is possibly TRBD1 (6 bases). The sequencing sample was made of peripheral blood. CDR3 residues: CASSPQTGKGSPLHF. The CDR3 DNA reads as TGTGCCAGCTCACCCCAGACAGGAAAGGGCTCACCCCTCCACTTT.